This T cell receptor beta chain originates from a study of T-cell reconstitution after alpha-beta-depleted transplantation in children. Unique molecular identifiers were incorporated when the TCRbeta library was constructed. TCRdb re-derived calls from the PCR reads in MiXCR, one entry per CDR3 protein. The sample has about 580,000 distinct CDR3 sequences; around 27% are singletons. With 4 bases clipped from V and 1 base from J, the junction kept 5 bases outside the gene matches. This CDR3 has 15 amino acids. The chain links TRBV12-3 or TRBV12-4 to TRBJ2-5; 8 bases align to TRBD1. The source was PBMCs, collected before TCRalphabeta/CD19-depleted stem cell transplant. The receptor comes from a boy in the first two years of life with Wiskott-Aldrich syndrome, due to receive a stem cell transplant. The CDR3 here is CASSSRTGTQETQYF. The CDR3, as DNA: TGTGCCAGCAGTTCGCGGACAGGGACCCAAGAGACCCAGTACTTC.